Sequencing of this T cell receptor beta chain was carried out in a study of long-term antiretroviral therapy in people with HIV. The CDR3 is made up of 14 amino acids. CDR1 and CDR2 (germline): MNHEY, SMNVEV (reference sequence). V lost 4 bases to trimming and J lost 4 bases, with 11 bases between them. With survey level as its setting, the immunoSEQ assay was v3.0. Assay: immunoSEQ multiplex PCR; the TCRdb copy retains only in-frame clones and omits some. The sample carries 15,000 to 20,000 clones, 60% to 85% recorded once. This TCR was recovered from a man aged 25-40 years with HIV. The chain joins TRBV27 to TRBJ1-3; D might be TRBD1 (5 bases). The sequencing used unsorted PBMCs, collected at the start of antiretroviral therapy. CDR3 in amino acids: CASSWGVGGNTIYF. CDR3 nucleotides: TGTGCCAGCAGTTGGGGGGTAGGGGGAAACACCATATATTTT.